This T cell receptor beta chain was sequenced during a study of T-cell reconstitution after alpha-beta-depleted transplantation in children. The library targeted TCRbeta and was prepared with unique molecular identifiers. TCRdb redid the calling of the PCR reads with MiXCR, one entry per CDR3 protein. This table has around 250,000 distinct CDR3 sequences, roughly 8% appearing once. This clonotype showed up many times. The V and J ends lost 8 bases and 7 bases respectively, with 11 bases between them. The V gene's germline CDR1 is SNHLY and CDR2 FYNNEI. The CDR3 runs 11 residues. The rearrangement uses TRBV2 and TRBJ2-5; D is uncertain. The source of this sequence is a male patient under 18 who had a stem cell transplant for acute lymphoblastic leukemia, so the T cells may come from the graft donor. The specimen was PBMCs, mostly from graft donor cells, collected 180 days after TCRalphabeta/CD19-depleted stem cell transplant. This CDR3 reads CASEREGTQYF. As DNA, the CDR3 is TGTGCCAGCGAAAGGGAAGGGACCCAGTACTTC.